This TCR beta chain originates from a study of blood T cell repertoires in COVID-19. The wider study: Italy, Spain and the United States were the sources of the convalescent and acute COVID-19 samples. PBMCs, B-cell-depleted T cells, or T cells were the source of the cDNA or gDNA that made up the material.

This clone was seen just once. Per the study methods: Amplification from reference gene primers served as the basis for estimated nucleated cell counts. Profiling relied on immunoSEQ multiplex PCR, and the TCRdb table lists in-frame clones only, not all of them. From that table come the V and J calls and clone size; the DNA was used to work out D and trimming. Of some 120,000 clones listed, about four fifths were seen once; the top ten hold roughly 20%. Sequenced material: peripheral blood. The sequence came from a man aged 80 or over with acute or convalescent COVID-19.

This CDR3 is CASRRRDSGTGGVYGYTF. DNA for the CDR3: TGTGCCAGCCGACGGAGGGACTCCGGGACAGGGGGCGTCTATGGCTACACCTTC. This rearrangement joins TRBV27 to TRBJ1-2; 12 bases align to TRBD1. Germline CDR1 is MNHEY and CDR2 is SMNVEV (reference sequence). J was trimmed by 4 bases and V by 8 bases; bases with no gene match: 17. The CDR3 runs 18 residues.